A selection of T cell receptor beta chains follows, all from one sample in a study of CXCR3-negative and CXCR3-positive naive CD8 T cells. TCRdb reprocessed the 5' RACE reads, with one entry per CDR3 protein and no DNA. There are 100,000 to 150,000 distinct CDR3 sequences in the sample, with around 0.27% held by the top ten. Sequences were obtained from naive CXCR3- CD8+ T cells from blood. The receptors come from a human donor in good health. Some clones in this sample may be carry-over from other donors' samples. CDR3s include the opening cysteine and the closing phenylalanine or tryptophan.

TRBJ2-3 TRBV4-2 16 CASSQDLNGATDTQYF
TRBJ2-5 TRBV12-3/TRBV12-4 15 CASSIPGQGEETQYF
TRBJ1-2 TRBV29-1 12 CSVDWEVYGYTF
TRBJ2-7 TRBV19 12 CASSDTTYEQYF
TRBJ2-7 TRBV20-1 13 CSARDSGDYEQYF
TRBJ2-5 TRBV29-1 12 CSVGLEGETQYF
TRBJ1-5 TRBV9 15 CASSVDGPSNQPQHF
TRBJ2-1 TRBV4-1 13 CASSWDRGHEQFF
TRBJ2-7 TRBV7-8 13 CASSTGISYEQYF
TRBJ2-1 TRBV19 18 CASSPWVRVAGENNEQFF
TRBJ2-1 TRBV6-5 15 CASSMGQGSYNEKFF
TRBJ2-1 TRBV7-8 16 CASTRRVADTYNEQFF
TRBJ2-3 TRBV28 12 CASSLPTGPQYF